This is a list of T cell receptor beta chains from one sample in a study of blood T cells in healthy people across ages. TCRdb redid the calling of the 5' RACE reads with MiXCR, one entry per CDR3 protein. The sample holds fewer than 1,000,000 distinct CDR3 sequences, about 47% seen once. The sample taken for sequencing was blood. Receptor source: a man aged 80 or over in good health. Each CDR3 is given with its conserved first and last residue. Fields, in order: V gene, D gene, CDR3 protein. A D gene is named only where the DNA matches it firmly.

V: TRBV24-1
D: NA
CDR3: CATSRDFTYEQYF

V: TRBV29-1
D: NA
CDR3: CSAHPSFGTDTQYF

V: TRBV10-3
D: NA
CDR3: CAISDPRSWTDTQYF

V: TRBV11-1
D: NA
CDR3: CASSILATQYF

V: TRBV18
D: TRBD1
CDR3: CASSPNRDSSYEQYF

V: TRBV2
D: NA
CDR3: CASSGQRAYEQYF

V: TRBV27
D: NA
CDR3: CASSPGTGYEQYF

V: TRBV7-9
D: TRBD1
CDR3: CASSGETGPGGTQYF

V: TRBV3-1
D: TRBD2
CDR3: CASSQDAASGFNEQFF

V: TRBV15
D: TRBD2
CDR3: CATSRDLIRTSTNSEQFF

V: TRBV4-2
D: TRBD2
CDR3: CASSLSGPSGSSDTQYF

V: TRBV28
D: NA
CDR3: CASSEQGGLPQHF

V: TRBV4-2
D: TRBD2
CDR3: CASSLRLAGGETQYF

V: TRBV30
D: NA
CDR3: CAGIAGRYEQYF

V: TRBV12-3/TRBV12-4
D: NA
CDR3: CASSRRQVRSYNEQFF